These 14 T cell receptor beta chains originate from one sample sequenced in a study of control samples from healthy donors and cancer patients. The method was immunoSEQ multiplex PCR; TCRdb's version includes in-frame clones alone and lacks a portion of them. The sample has roughly 150,000 clones, 93% seen once; the top ten hold around 2.4%. Sequencing input: blood. The receptors here all came from a man between 45 and 60 years old in good health.

The J gene is TRBJ2-3, the V gene TRBV18, with 11 bases lining up with TRBD2. The CDR3 contains 19 residues. Germline V gives CDR1 KGHSH, CDR2 LQKENI. V was pared by 2 bases and J by 0 bases, with 10 bases of the junction left unmatched. As DNA, the CDR3 is TGTGCCAGCTCACCAATTGGGACTAGCGGCAAGTCTAGCACAGATACGCAGTATTTT. Protein sequence: CASSPIGTSGKSSTDTQYF.

The V call is TRBV24-1, the J call TRBJ2-5; D call uncertain. Germline values: CDR1 KGHDR, CDR2 SFDVKD. The CDR3 has 17 residues. Trimming removed 2 bases from V and 1 base from J, with 16 bases in between. In nucleotides, the CDR3 is TGTGCCACCAGTGATTCCTGGGGTGGCGTGACCCAAGAGACCCAGTACTTC. The encoded protein is CATSDSWGGVTQETQYF.

V and J are TRBV12-3 or TRBV12-4 and TRBJ1-1; possibly TRBD1 for D (5 bases). This CDR3 has 13 amino acids. V dropped 2 bases and J dropped 4 bases, with 8 bases sitting between them. For the CDR3, the DNA is TGTGCCAGCAGTTTAATGGGACCCACTGAAGCTTTCTTT. It translates to CASSLMGPTEAFF.

The chain links TRBV19 to TRBJ2-3, with 9 bases matching TRBD2. With V trimmed by 6 bases and J by 1 base, 5 bases remained unmatched. This CDR3 is built from 15 residues. Germline assignment: CDR1 LNHDA and CDR2 SQIVND (reference sequence). Written as DNA, the CDR3 is TGTGCCAGTAGGGACCGCGGGGGGGGCACAGATACGCAGTATTTT. Translating gives CASRDRGGGTDTQYF.

This clone came up once. The chain employs TRBV6-4 and TRBJ2-7, with 8 bases matching TRBD2. Germline V gene lookup returns CDR1 MRHNA and CDR2 SNTAGT. CDR3 length: 15 amino acids. Losses at the gene ends were 4 bases for V and 0 bases for J; bases not matched to a gene: 5. The CDR3 here is CASSVSGTSSYEQYF. DNA of the CDR3: TGTGCCAGCAGTGTCTCTGGGACTAGCTCCTACGAGCAGTACTTC.

The chain uses TRBV5-4 and TRBJ2-7; D might be TRBD2 (6 bases). The CDR3 length is 14 residues. Per germline, CDR1 SGHNT and CDR2 YYREEE (reference sequence). V shed 0 bases and J shed 6 bases, with 13 bases lying between them. The CDR3 sequence is CASSLGQEGSEQYF. Written as DNA, the CDR3 is TGTGCCAGCAGCTTGGGGCAGGAGGGTAGCGAGCAGTACTTC.

Here the CDR3 DNA reads TGTGCCAGTAACTGGGGACGGGCTGACGGTGGCTACACCTTC. This codes for CASNWGRADGGYTF. V gene TRBV19 combines with J gene TRBJ1-2; D possibly corresponds to TRBD1 (5 bases). Per the germline V gene, CDR1 is LNHDA and CDR2 is SQIVND (reference sequence). The CDR3 has 14 residues. Trimming pared 7 bases from V and 7 bases from J, leaving 19 bases between.

CDR3 bases: TGTGCCAGCAGCCCACCGACTAGCGGGAGGACCTACGAGCAGTACTTC. It encodes CASSPPTSGRTYEQYF. The J gene is TRBJ2-7, the V gene TRBV5-6, with TRBD2 matching over 13 bases. The CDR3 spans 16 residues. V gave up 4 bases and J gave up 2 bases; unmatched junction bases: 6. The germline CDR1 and CDR2 sequences are SGHDT and YYEEEE.

This chain connects TRBV6-6 to TRBJ1-4; D is perhaps TRBD1 (6 bases). Germline loops: CDR1 MNHNY, CDR2 SVGAGI (reference sequence). CDR3 length: 14 residues. Trimming pared 5 bases from V and 1 base from J, leaving 8 bases between. CDR3: CASSRTVTNEKLFF. For the CDR3, the DNA is TGTGCCAGCAGTAGGACAGTAACTAATGAAAAACTGTTTTTT.

The genes are TRBV12-3 or TRBV12-4 and TRBJ1-4; no reliable D call. The CDR3 covers 12 residues. Trimming took 5 bases from V and 4 from J, leaving 5 bases between them. The CDR3 region is CASSNLNEKLFF. In DNA, the CDR3 is TGTGCCAGCAGTAATCTTAATGAAAAACTGTTTTTT.

This rearrangement joins TRBV6-5 to TRBJ2-7; maybe TRBD1 (6 bases). This CDR3 contains 15 residues. Per germline, CDR1 MNHEY and CDR2 SVGAGI. The germline V and J ends were trimmed by 6 bases and 3 bases, with 18 bases remaining between them. The CDR3 nucleotides read TGTGCCAGCAGCGGGACACCTCTAAGGTACTACGAGCAGTACTTC. Translated: CASSGTPLRYYEQYF.

This clone has a handful of counts. V gene TRBV9 combines with J gene TRBJ2-2; 9 bases fit TRBD1. CDR3 size: 16 residues. CDR1 and CDR2 (germline): SGDLS, YYNGEE. V lost 4 bases, J lost 6 bases, and 10 bases stayed unmatched. The CDR3 DNA follows: TGTGCCAGCAGCCTAAGAGGACAGGGGAAAGCCGGGGAGCTGTTTTTT. This codes for CASSLRGQGKAGELFF. The full variable domain, in which reference TRBV9 and TRBJ2-2 provide the parts outside the CDR3, is DSGVTQTPKHLITATGQRVTLRCSPRSGDLSVYWYQQSLDQGLQFLIQYYNGEERAKGNILERFSAQQFPDLHSELNLSSLELGDSALYFCASSLRGQGKAGELFFGEGSRLTVL.

The genes are TRBV16 and TRBJ2-1; D is ambiguous. Germline CDR1 KGHSY, CDR2 FQNENV. The CDR3 totals 13 residues. The ends were cut back, 1 base at V and 5 bases at J, with 6 bases in the middle. CDR3 DNA sequence: TGTGCCAGCAGCCAATTTAGAGACAATGAGCAGTTCTTC. Protein sequence: CASSQFRDNEQFF.

The rearrangement links TRBV7-9 to TRBJ2-5; a possible D gene is TRBD1 (6 bases). Per germline, CDR1 SEHNR and CDR2 FQNEAQ (reference sequence). The CDR3 runs to 16 residues. The V and J ends lost 1 base and 4 bases respectively, with 16 bases between them. In DNA, the CDR3 is TGTGCCAGCAGCTTAGTATCGGCCAGGGGCCCAGAGACCCAGTACTTC. Amino acids: CASSLVSARGPETQYF.